A single sample gave rise to the 31 T cell receptor beta chains below, sequenced in a study of OX40 agonist ivuxolimab in advanced cancers. Data came from immunoSEQ multiplex PCR; TCRdb stores just in-frame clones and leaves some out. The sample contains about 70,000 clones, about 85% of which appear only once. The source material was CD4+ or CD8+ T cells sorted from blood, sampled in a trial of the OX40 agonist ivuxolimab. The receptors shown here come from an adult with an advanced solid tumor such as melanoma, head and neck, liver or kidney cancer.

The V and J genes are TRBV28 and TRBJ2-7, with TRBD2 identical over 8 bases. CDR3 length: 14 residues. The germline V gene has CDR1 MDHEN and CDR2 SYDVKM. V dropped 2 bases and J dropped 2; count of bases not matched to a gene: 2. CDR3 sequence reads: CASSLVGRAYEQYF. The CDR3 DNA reads TGTGCCAGCAGTTTAGTCGGGAGGGCCTACGAGCAGTACTTC.

This rearrangement joins TRBV7-3 to TRBJ2-5, with a tentative D call TRBD1 (6 bases). This CDR3 comprises 14 residues. V lost 0 bases and J lost 5, with 10 bases in between. Germline CDR1 and CDR2: SGHTA and FQGTGA. CDR3 sequence (DNA): TGTGCCAGCAGCTTAACGCCCCAGGGGGAGACCCAGTACTTC. This codes for CASSLTPQGETQYF.

The chain uses TRBV5-1 and TRBJ2-7, with 8 positions matching TRBD1. The CDR3 has 15 residues. Germline V CDR1 and CDR2: SGHRS, YFSETQ. J lost 3 bases, V lost 4 bases, and 9 bases had no gene match. Here the CDR3 reads CASSNPGQEFYEQYF. The CDR3 nucleotides are TGCGCCAGCAGCAACCCGGGACAGGAATTCTACGAGCAGTACTTC.

The chain uses TRBV2 and TRBJ1-3; maybe TRBD1 (6 bases). CDR3 length equals 13 residues. Germline values: CDR1 SNHLY, CDR2 FYNNEI. Trimming pared 7 bases from V and 2 bases from J, leaving 9 bases between. Written as DNA, the CDR3 is TGTGCCAGCATTCCAGGGGCTGGAAACACCATATATTTT. Amino acids: CASIPGAGNTIYF.

The chain combines TRBV5-4 with TRBJ1-2, with D unresolved. V shed 3 bases and J shed 7 bases, with 22 bases lying between them. CDR1 SGHNT and CDR2 YYREEE come from the germline V gene (reference sequence). The CDR3 contains 16 residues. The DNA for the CDR3 is TGTGCCAGCAGCTCCGAGAGCGTACGACGGGCTCGTGGCTACACCTTC. It is translated as CASSSESVRRARGYTF.

V usage is TRBV29-1 and J usage is TRBJ2-3; possibly TRBD1 or TRBD2 for D (5 bases each). The CDR3 sequence is 12 residues long. Germline V CDR1 and CDR2: SQVTM, ANQGSEA. Between the trimmed V and J ends, which lost 4 bases and 5 bases, there was a span of 10 bases. The CDR3 DNA is TGCAGCGTTGCCCCTGGGGGAGATACGCAGTATTTT. Its translation is CSVAPGGDTQYF.

V and J are TRBV11-3 and TRBJ2-7; no firm D call. V was clipped by 3 bases and J by 3 bases, with 9 bases between them. The CDR3 is 13 residues long. Germline V gene lookup returns CDR1 SGHNT and CDR2 YENEEA. CDR3 protein: CASSFGELYEQYF. The CDR3 nucleotides are TGTGCCAGCAGCTTTGGGGAACTCTACGAGCAGTACTTC.

The J gene is TRBJ2-1, the V gene TRBV5-1; D uncertain. Per the germline V gene, CDR1 is SGHRS and CDR2 is YFSETQ. The V and J ends lost 7 bases and 4 bases respectively, with 9 bases between them. The CDR3 length is 12 residues. DNA of the CDR3: TGCGCCAGCGGGGTTTCTTACAATGAGCAGTTCTTC. Protein: CASGVSYNEQFF.

The rearrangement joins TRBV11-1 to TRBJ2-7; D may be TRBD1 (6 bases). The germline V gene has CDR1 SGHAT and CDR2 FQDESV (reference sequence). V was shortened by 3 bases and J by 0 bases, with 12 bases between the two germline ends. There are 15 residues in the CDR3. CDR3: CASSLGIQGSYEQYF. The CDR3 coding sequence is TGTGCCAGCAGCTTGGGTATACAGGGCTCCTACGAGCAGTACTTC.

The chain carries TRBV4-3 and TRBJ1-2, with 7 bases lining up with TRBD1. V shed 2 bases, J shed 4 bases, and the junction held 10 bases outside the gene matches. CDR1 LGHNA and CDR2 YSLEER come from the germline V gene. The CDR3 runs 16 residues. DNA for the CDR3: TGCGCCAGCAGCCAAAGGGCTGACAGGGAGTCCTATGGCTACACCTTC. Encoded protein: CASSQRADRESYGYTF.

This sequence joins TRBV2 and TRBJ2-3, with 9 bases identical to TRBD2. Germline loops: CDR1 SNHLY, CDR2 FYNNEI. J lost 0 bases, V lost 1 base, and 14 bases had no gene match. There are 20 residues in the CDR3. DNA for the CDR3: TGTGCCAGCAGTGAAGGGCTAGCGGGACGCTCATCCCCTAGCACAGATACGCAGTATTTT. Translating gives CASSEGLAGRSSPSTDTQYF.

This chain links TRBV11-3 with TRBJ2-3; D is uncertain. Germline V gives CDR1 SGHNT, CDR2 YENEEA. The CDR3 extends over 15 amino acids. V was cut by 2 bases and J by 2 bases, with 11 bases left in between. The CDR3, as DNA: TGTGCCAGCAGCTTACCCCCCAGGATCACAGATACGCAGTATTTT. Translation: CASSLPPRITDTQYF.

This sequence joins TRBV5-1 and TRBJ2-2; D remains ambiguous. The V gene's germline CDR1 is SGHRS and CDR2 YFSETQ. The CDR3 is made up of 16 amino acids. Deletions cut 0 bases from V and 3 bases from J, with 12 bases between. The CDR3 nucleotides read TGCGCCAGCAGCTTGGCTCGCGTAAGGGACACCGGGGAGCTGTTTTTT. Its translation: CASSLARVRDTGELFF.

The CDR3 DNA follows: TGTGCCAGCAGTGACCAGAGGCTGTCCTACGAGCAGTACTTC. This translates into CASSDQRLSYEQYF. The J gene is TRBJ2-7, the V gene TRBV2; D remains ambiguous. The V end was cut by 3 bases, the J end by 1 base, with 10 bases between. The CDR3 is made up of 14 amino acids. From germline, CDR1 is SNHLY and CDR2 FYNNEI. Full variable domain (missing parts from reference TRBV2 and TRBJ2-7): EPEVTQTPSHQVTQMGQEVILRCVPISNHLYFYWYRQILGQKVEFLVSFYNNEISEKSEIFDDQFSVERPDGSNFTLKIRSTKLEDSAMYFCASSDQRLSYEQYFGPGTRLTVT.

This chain links TRBV27 with TRBJ2-7; D may correspond to TRBD1 or TRBD2 (5 bases each). CDR3 length: 15 residues. Trimming removed 3 bases at V and 2 bases at J, with 14 bases between. Per the germline V gene, CDR1 is MNHEY and CDR2 is SMNVEV (reference sequence). The CDR3 reads CASSLARGGPYEQYF. The CDR3 coding sequence is TGTGCCAGCAGTTTGGCTCGGGGCGGCCCCTACGAGCAGTACTTC.

This chain uses TRBV27 with TRBJ2-1; D unresolved. The CDR3 is 15 residues long. With 2 bases removed from V and 2 bases from J, the gap between germline ends came to 10 bases. Germline CDR1 is MNHEY and CDR2 is SMNVEV (reference sequence). CDR3 region: CASSLIRPTYNEQFF. The CDR3 coding sequence is TGTGCCAGCAGTTTAATCAGACCAACCTACAATGAGCAGTTCTTC.

This chain connects TRBV28 to TRBJ1-4; D is perhaps TRBD1 (6 bases). Germline CDR1 and CDR2: MDHEN and SYDVKM. Trimming cost V 3 bases and J 2 bases, with 13 bases left between them. This CDR3 comprises 16 residues. CDR3 sequence (DNA): TGTGCCAGCAGTTTCGAGGGGGGCGCTACTAATGAAAAACTGTTTTTT. It yields the protein CASSFEGGATNEKLFF.

This clone was detected only a few times. The chain links TRBV4-1 to TRBJ1-5, with D possibly TRBD1 on 5 matching bases. CDR1 is MGHRA and CDR2 is YSYEKL in the germline V gene. There are 17 residues in the CDR3. Trimming took off 5 bases at V and 0 bases at J, with 17 bases between the two ends. Here the CDR3 reads CASSSTGTAHSNQPQHF. In DNA, the CDR3 is TGCGCCAGCAGCTCTACCGGGACGGCACATAGCAATCAGCCCCAGCATTTT.

This sequence joins TRBV7-3 and TRBJ2-3; possible D gene TRBD2, 6 bases. Trimming took 5 bases from V and 0 from J, leaving 12 bases between them. The germline V gene has CDR1 SGHTA and CDR2 FQGTGA. This CDR3 spans 15 amino acids. Here the CDR3 reads CASSAYSGSTDTQYF. The CDR3 bases are TGTGCCAGCAGCGCCTATAGCGGCAGCACAGATACGCAGTATTTT.

V and J are TRBV27 and TRBJ2-3; TRBD2 matches 9 bases. This CDR3 region has 12 residues. Germline CDR1 MNHEY, CDR2 SMNVEV (reference sequence). V lost 5 bases to trimming and J lost 12 bases; unmatched junction nucleotides: 6. CDR3 sequence reads: CASSNLAGVQYF. The CDR3 coding sequence is TGTGCCAGCAGTAATTTAGCGGGAGTTCAGTATTTT.

This clone appeared a single time. The J gene is TRBJ2-3, the V gene TRBV19, with D unresolved. The CDR3 is 14 residues long. Germline CDR1 is LNHDA and CDR2 is SQIVND (reference sequence). V was shortened by 6 bases and J by 4 bases, with 14 bases between the two germline ends. CDR3 bases: TGTGCCAGTAGCTCTAGGGATCGGCCAGATACGCAGTATTTT. Protein sequence: CASSSRDRPDTQYF.

V gene TRBV5-1 combines with J gene TRBJ2-2; D perhaps matches TRBD2 (6 bases). The CDR3 covers 15 residues. Germline CDR1 SGHRS, CDR2 YFSETQ. V was clipped by 4 bases and J by 4 bases, with 14 bases between them. In nucleotides, the CDR3 is TGCGCCAGCAGCATGGCCGCGGGAAGCACCGGGGAGCTGTTTTTT. Translation gives CASSMAAGSTGELFF.

The gene calls are TRBV25-1 and TRBJ2-2; TRBD2 matches 7 bases. CDR1 MGHDK and CDR2 SYGVNS come from the germline V gene. V shed 7 bases and J 0 bases; nucleotides not matched to a gene: 11. The CDR3 extends over 17 amino acids. The CDR3 spells CASTERGQHSNTGELFF. The CDR3 DNA sequence: TGTGCCAGCACTGAGCGGGGCCAACACTCGAACACCGGGGAGCTGTTTTTT.

The chain joins TRBV19 to TRBJ2-7; tentatively, D is TRBD1 or TRBD2 (6 bases each). Germline V CDR1 and CDR2: LNHDA, SQIVND (reference sequence). The CDR3 has 14 residues. V lost 4 bases and J lost 0, with 10 bases in between. The CDR3 coding sequence is TGTGCCAGTAGTAACGGGGGCGCCTCCTACGAGCAGTACTTC. It translates to CASSNGGASYEQYF.

This chain connects TRBV6-5 to TRBJ2-1; 7 nucleotides agree with TRBD1. The germline V gene has CDR1 MNHEY and CDR2 SVGAGI. The CDR3 covers 16 residues. V dropped 2 bases and J dropped 3; count of bases not matched to a gene: 7. CDR3 bases: TGTGCCAGCAGTTACGTCCGACAGGGATACTACAATGAGCAGTTCTTC. Translating it yields CASSYVRQGYYNEQFF.

V gene TRBV30 combines with J gene TRBJ1-5, with 10 bases lining up with TRBD1. Losses at the gene ends were 5 bases for V and 1 base for J; bases not matched to a gene: 5. CDR3 length: 15 amino acids. CDR1 and CDR2 (germline): GTSNPN, SVGIG (reference sequence). The CDR3 nucleotides are TGTGCCTGGGGCTGGACAGGGGGAAGCAATCAGCCCCAGCATTTT. Its protein product is CAWGWTGGSNQPQHF.

The V and J genes are TRBV5-1 and TRBJ2-1; TRBD2 matches 8 bases. Trimming cost V 3 bases and J 0 bases; bases outside gene matches: 2. Looked up from germline, CDR1 is SGHRS and CDR2 is YFSETQ. This CDR3 has 15 amino acids. The CDR3 is CASSSGTSSYNEQFF. In nucleotides, the CDR3 is TGCGCCAGCAGCTCTGGGACTAGCTCCTACAATGAGCAGTTCTTC.

This chain connects TRBV6-5 to TRBJ1-2; no firm D call. Between the trimmed V and J ends, which lost 7 bases and 6 bases, there was a span of 15 bases. The germline CDR1 and CDR2 sequences are MNHEY and SVGAGI. The CDR3 spans 13 residues. The CDR3 coding sequence is TGTGCCAGCATGTTCGGACTTGCTGATGGCTACACCTTC. It yields the protein CASMFGLADGYTF.

This rearrangement joins TRBV5-1 to TRBJ2-3, with D possibly matching TRBD2 (6 bases). From germline, CDR1 is SGHRS and CDR2 YFSETQ. The CDR3 totals 14 residues. V was clipped by 2 bases and J by 2 bases, with 9 bases between them. CDR3 sequence (DNA): TGCGCCAGCAGCTTTGCGGACTACACAGATACGCAGTATTTT. Protein product: CASSFADYTDTQYF.

The chain employs TRBV4-1 and TRBJ2-7; D is possibly TRBD1 (6 bases). The length of the CDR3 is 13 residues. The germline V and J ends were trimmed by 4 bases and 3 bases, with 10 bases remaining between them. Germline loops: CDR1 MGHRA, CDR2 YSYEKL. CDR3 protein: CASSLQTGYEQYF. The CDR3 DNA sequence: TGCGCCAGCAGCCTCCAGACAGGCTACGAGCAGTACTTC.

This chain joins TRBV27 and TRBJ1-1; D perhaps matches TRBD1 (5 bases). The CDR3 runs 15 residues. The germline V gene encodes CDR1 MNHEY and CDR2 SMNVEV (reference sequence). Trimming pared 0 bases from V and 0 bases from J, leaving 8 bases between. The CDR3 nucleotides are TGTGCCAGCAGTTTATCAGCAGGGTTGAACACTGAAGCTTTCTTT. It codes for CASSLSAGLNTEAFF.